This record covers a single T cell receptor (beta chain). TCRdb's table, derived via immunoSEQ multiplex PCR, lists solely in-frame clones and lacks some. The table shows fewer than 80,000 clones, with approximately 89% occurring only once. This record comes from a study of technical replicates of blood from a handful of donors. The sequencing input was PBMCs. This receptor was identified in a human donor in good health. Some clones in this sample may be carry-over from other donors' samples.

The CDR3 DNA sequence: TGTGCCAGCTGTGGTAGTGCTGGAAACACCATATATTTT. This encodes CASCGSAGNTIYF. The chain joins TRBV18 to TRBJ1-3; D is unclear. The CDR3 extends over 13 amino acids. In germline, CDR1 is KGHSH, CDR2 LQKENI. The V end was cut by 7 bases, the J end by 2 bases, with 9 bases between.